Presented here are 6 T cell receptor beta chains from one specimen sequenced in a study of cytomegalovirus exposure and HLA in healthy donors. Profiled with immunoSEQ multiplex PCR; TCRdb holds only in-frame clones, not every one. The profile shows about 120,000 clones, under 90% of them singletons. The sample consisted of PBMCs. These receptors came from a woman aged 18 to 35 in good health and CMV-seronegative.

The V gene is TRBV21-1, the J gene TRBJ2-3; the table's D call of TRBD1 was not tested on the DNA. TRBV21-1 is given as a pseudogene. The CDR3 covers 17 residues. CDR3 DNA sequence: TGTGCCAGCAGCAAAGAGGGGTGGCTTTCTAGCACAGATACGCAGTATTTT. This translates into CASSKEGWLSSTDTQYF.

This chain links TRBV11-2 with TRBJ2-5, with D perhaps matching TRBD2 (6 bases). CDR3 length: 13 amino acids. V was shortened by 5 bases and J by 7 bases, with 14 bases between the two germline ends. Germline V lookup: CDR1 SGHAT, CDR2 FQNNGV. The CDR3 sequence: CASSPARLGTQYF. The CDR3 DNA sequence: TGTGCCAGCAGCCCCGCCCGACTAGGGACCCAGTACTTC.

The chain carries TRBV2 and TRBJ2-7; unclear D gene. CDR1 SNHLY and CDR2 FYNNEI come from the germline V gene. This CDR3 is built from 12 residues. The V and J ends lost 0 bases and 3 bases respectively, with 3 bases between them. In DNA form, the CDR3 reads TGTGCCAGCAGTGAAGCCTACTACGAGCAGTACTTC. Its protein product is CASSEAYYEQYF.

The chain has TRBV10-3 and TRBJ2-1; 10 bases line up with TRBD2. Germline V gene sequence: CDR1 ENHRY, CDR2 SYGVKD. Unmatched junction bases numbered 10, after V lost 10 bases and J lost 4 bases. The CDR3 is 15 amino acids. The CDR3 reads CATDPVAGGYNEQFF. DNA for the CDR3: TGTGCCACCGACCCCGTAGCGGGAGGATACAATGAGCAGTTCTTC.

The V and J genes are TRBV6-5 and TRBJ1-4, with D uncertain. Germline CDR1 reads MNHEY; CDR2 reads SVGAGI. V lost 2 bases, J lost 5 bases, and 9 bases lay in between. The CDR3 is 14 residues long. The CDR3 DNA follows: TGTGCCAGCAGTTACGGGCAGCCCAATGAAAAACTGTTTTTT. The encoded protein is CASSYGQPNEKLFF.

This rearrangement joins TRBV5-1 to TRBJ1-2; a possible D gene is TRBD1 (6 bases). V was pared by 0 bases and J by 4 bases, with 13 bases between. The CDR3 is 15 amino acids. The germline CDR1 and CDR2 sequences are SGHRS and YFSETQ. CDR3 amino acids: CASSLGSGVVYGYTF. CDR3 DNA: TGCGCCAGCAGCTTGGGGTCAGGGGTCGTCTATGGCTACACCTTC.